The 31 T cell receptor beta chains below all came from one sample that was sequenced in a study of glioma-infiltrating T cells after dendritic cell vaccination. This sample's time point: after dendritic cell vaccination, including at tumor progression/relapse. Sequencing was performed with immunoSEQ multiplex PCR; in TCRdb, only in-frame clones are kept and a portion is missing. The sample holds 99,000 or so clones, nearly 90% seen once. Sequenced material: blood, taken after dendritic cell vaccination. The receptor set was obtained from a human donor with glioblastoma.

This chain links TRBV6-4 with TRBJ2-7; TRBD2 agrees at 7 bases. V shed 2 bases and J 3 bases; nucleotides not matched to a gene: 4. Germline V gene data show CDR1 as MRHNA and CDR2 as SNTAGT. The CDR3 length is 14 residues. The CDR3: CASSDRTSLYEQYF. The DNA for the CDR3 is TGTGCCAGCAGTGACCGGACTAGTCTCTACGAGCAGTACTTC.

This chain uses TRBV19 with TRBJ2-1, with 8 bases matching TRBD2. V was pared by 1 base and J by 6 bases, with 5 bases of the junction left unmatched. Germline V CDR1 and CDR2: LNHDA, SQIVND (reference sequence). This CDR3 region has 15 residues. CDR3 amino acids: CASSIGLAGLNEQFF. The CDR3 coding sequence is TGTGCCAGTAGTATAGGTCTAGCGGGTCTCAATGAGCAGTTCTTC.

The chain combines TRBV6-6 with TRBJ2-1; TRBD2 matches at 9 bases. CDR1 and CDR2 from the germline V gene are MNHNY and SVGAGI (reference sequence). With V trimmed by 10 bases and J by 7 bases, 8 bases remained unmatched. The CDR3 runs to 13 residues. The CDR3 reads CANGAGGPNEQFF. The DNA of the CDR3 is TGTGCCAATGGGGCGGGAGGGCCAAATGAGCAGTTCTTC.

This clone was counted a single time. This chain links TRBV9 with TRBJ1-1, with D uncertain. Germline CDR1 is SGDLS and CDR2 is YYNGEE. V lost 4 bases and J 2 bases, leaving 15 bases between the germline ends. This CDR3 has 15 residues. DNA of the CDR3: TGTGCCAGCAGCTACTCCGGGAGCATAAACACTGAAGCTTTCTTT. It encodes CASSYSGSINTEAFF. Complete variable domain (other parts from reference TRBV9 and TRBJ1-1): DSGVTQTPKHLITATGQRVTLRCSPRSGDLSVYWYQQSLDQGLQFLIQYYNGEERAKGNILERFSAQQFPDLHSELNLSSLELGDSALYFCASSYSGSINTEAFFGQGTRLTVV.

The CDR3 region has the DNA TGTGCCAGCAGCTTAGAGGAGCTCCTTTTAGCGGGCGACACAGATACGCAGTATTTT. It translates to CASSLEELLLAGDTDTQYF. V usage is TRBV7-9 and J usage is TRBJ2-3; 7 positions agree with TRBD2. V lost 1 base, J lost 2 bases, and 15 bases stayed unmatched. This CDR3 comprises 19 residues. Per germline, CDR1 SEHNR and CDR2 FQNEAQ (reference sequence).

In the case of this clone: An end of the junction differs from the germline gene, which may be a read error. V usage is TRBV15 and J usage is TRBJ1-1, with TRBD1 identical over 7 bases. Germline V gene lookup returns CDR1 LNHNV and CDR2 YYDKDF (reference sequence). The CDR3 extends over 13 amino acids. DNA for the CDR3: TGTGCCACCGGCAGTAACAGGGGTACTGAAGCTTTCTTT. Translated: CATGSNRGTEAFF.

The chain joins TRBV2 to TRBJ1-1; D remains unclear. There are 15 residues in the CDR3. Deletions cut 4 bases from V and 1 base from J, with 13 bases between. Germline CDR1 is SNHLY and CDR2 is FYNNEI. CDR3 in amino acids: CASSVIRHSNTEAFF. The CDR3 DNA reads as TGTGCCAGCAGTGTAATTCGACATTCGAACACTGAAGCTTTCTTT.

The chain recombines TRBV6-5 with TRBJ2-2; maybe TRBD1 (6 bases). V dropped 6 bases and J dropped 7 bases, with 12 bases sitting between them. CDR3 length equals 13 residues. Germline lookup yields CDR1 MNHEY and CDR2 SVGAGI. DNA of the CDR3: TGTGCCAGCAGACGCTCCAGGGGCGGGGAGCTGTTTTTT. Residues: CASRRSRGGELFF.

The gene calls are TRBV29-1 and TRBJ2-5; 11 bases are a match to TRBD2. The V and J ends lost 6 bases and 2 bases, in that order; junction bases with no gene match: 11. The germline V gene has CDR1 SQVTM and CDR2 ANQGSEA. CDR3 size: 16 residues. CDR3 bases: TGCAGCGTCCGGATAGCGGGGGGGCCGGTTCAAGAGACCCAGTACTTC. This codes for CSVRIAGGPVQETQYF. Full variable domain (outside the CDR3, taken from reference TRBV29-1 and TRBJ2-5): SAVISQKPSRDICQRGTSLTIQCQVDSQVTMMFWYRQQPGQSLTLIATANQGSEATYESGFVIDKFPISRPNLTFSTLTVSNMSPEDSSIYLCSVRIAGGPVQETQYFGPGTRLLVL.

The chain carries TRBV19 and TRBJ1-1; D gene uncertain. Trimming removed 2 bases at V and 4 bases at J, with 11 bases between. Germline V gene sequence: CDR1 LNHDA, CDR2 SQIVND (reference sequence). There are 14 residues in the CDR3. The CDR3 sequence: CASSISEGFTEAFF. CDR3 in DNA: TGTGCCAGTAGTATAAGTGAGGGCTTCACTGAAGCTTTCTTT.

The chain links TRBV11-3 to TRBJ1-4; possibly TRBD1 for D (5 bases). This CDR3 spans 13 amino acids. Germline CDR1 is SGHNT and CDR2 is YENEEA. V lost 3 bases to trimming and J lost 5 bases, with 7 bases between them. The chain's CDR3 is CASSFQGNEKLFF. As DNA, the CDR3 is TGTGCCAGCAGCTTCCAGGGAAATGAAAAACTGTTTTTT. Full variable domain (missing parts from reference TRBV11-3 and TRBJ1-4): EAGVVQSPRYKIIEKKQPVAFWCNPISGHNTLYWYLQNLGQGPELLIRYENEEAVDDSQLPKDRFSAERLKGVDSTLKIQPAELGDSAVYLCASSFQGNEKLFFGSGTQLSVL.

The chain uses TRBV9 and TRBJ2-5; no reliable D call. Germline V gives CDR1 SGDLS, CDR2 YYNGEE. This CDR3 is built from 15 residues. The germline V and J ends were trimmed by 6 bases and 5 bases, with 20 bases remaining between them. CDR3 protein: CASTLFGSSIETQYF. The DNA of the CDR3 is TGTGCCAGCACTCTTTTCGGGTCCAGCATCGAGACCCAGTACTTC.

The chain uses TRBV25-1 and TRBJ2-5; 8 positions agree with TRBD1. V lost 3 bases, J lost 4 bases, and 7 bases stayed unmatched. The germline V gene has CDR1 MGHDK and CDR2 SYGVNS. This CDR3 has 15 amino acids. Written as DNA, the CDR3 is TGTGCCAGCAGTGACATGACAGGGGTGGGAGAGACCCAGTACTTC. It codes for CASSDMTGVGETQYF. Filled out from reference TRBV25-1 and TRBJ2-5, the complete variable domain reads EADIYQTPRYLVIGTGKKITLECSQTMGHDKMYWYQQDPGMELHLIHYSYGVNSTEKGDLSSESTVSRIRTEHFPLTLESARPSHTSQYLCASSDMTGVGETQYFGPGTRLLVL.

This sequence joins TRBV6-7 and TRBJ2-7; 13 bases line up with TRBD2. TRBV6-7 is given ORF status, its function remaining uncertain. V shed 7 bases, J shed 0 bases, and the junction held 3 bases outside the gene matches. CDR3 length: 15 residues. The CDR3 sequence is CASTGLAGVSYEQYF. For the CDR3, the DNA is TGTGCCAGCACCGGACTAGCGGGGGTCTCCTACGAGCAGTACTTC.

The chain employs TRBV18 and TRBJ2-1; no definite D call. Germline values: CDR1 KGHSH, CDR2 LQKENI. The V end lost 2 bases, the J end lost 9 bases, and 11 bases lay between the germline ends. The CDR3 consists of 13 residues. The CDR3 DNA reads TGTGCCAGCTCACCAAATTCTGGGCCTGAGCAGTTCTTC. Its protein is CASSPNSGPEQFF. Complete variable domain (other parts from reference TRBV18 and TRBJ2-1): NAGVMQNPRHLVRRRGQEARLRCSPMKGHSHVYWYRQLPEEGLKFMVYLQKENIIDESGMPKERFSAEFPKEGPSILRIQQVVRGDSAAYFCASSPNSGPEQFFGPGTRLTVL.

CDR3: CSVRSSFGDNEQFF. In DNA, the CDR3 is TGCAGCGTTCGATCTAGCTTCGGGGACAATGAGCAGTTCTTC. The chain has TRBV29-1 and TRBJ2-1, with D perhaps TRBD2 (5 bases). The CDR3 has 14 residues. Trimming shortened V by 5 bases and J by 5 bases, and 16 bases separated the two germline ends. CDR1 is SQVTM, CDR2 ANQGSEA, per germline.

V gene TRBV30 combines with J gene TRBJ2-5; TRBD1 agrees at 12 bases. J was trimmed by 7 bases and V by 0 bases; bases with no gene match: 9. CDR1 and CDR2 from the germline V gene are GTSNPN and SVGIG (reference sequence). This CDR3 has 16 residues. This chain's CDR3 is CAWSVPGQGAGRTQYF. Written as DNA, the CDR3 is TGTGCCTGGAGTGTACCGGGACAGGGGGCGGGGAGGACCCAGTACTTC.

The J gene is TRBJ2-7, the V gene TRBV11-2, with 11 bases aligning to TRBD1. Germline trimming cut 5 bases from V and 2 bases from J; bases unmatched to any gene: 2. The CDR3 is made up of 14 amino acids. In germline, CDR1 is SGHAT, CDR2 FQNNGV. The CDR3 loop is CASSRTGGPYEQYF. As DNA, the CDR3 is TGTGCCAGCAGCCGGACAGGGGGCCCCTACGAGCAGTACTTC.

The chain employs TRBV4-1 and TRBJ1-3; tentative D call: TRBD1 (6 bases). V was pared by 0 bases and J by 10 bases, with 19 bases between. This CDR3 spans 16 amino acids. Germline assignment: CDR1 MGHRA and CDR2 YSYEKL. The CDR3 bases are TGCGCCAGCAGCCAAGATCGACAGAGCCCCGGGACAACCATATATTTT. Translated, it gives CASSQDRQSPGTTIYF.

This chain connects TRBV9 to TRBJ2-3, with a weak D call TRBD2 (5 bases). Trimming stripped 0 bases from V and 2 bases from J, with 10 bases between. The CDR3 spans 15 residues. CDR1 is SGDLS and CDR2 is YYNGEE in the germline V gene. DNA for the CDR3: TGTGCCAGCAGCGTAGCGGCGGGCCCCACAGATACGCAGTATTTT. As protein: CASSVAAGPTDTQYF.

The chain recombines TRBV6-6 with TRBJ1-1; D unresolved. The CDR3 is 15 residues long. CDR1 is MNHNY and CDR2 is SVGAGI in the germline V gene (reference sequence). The germline V and J ends were trimmed by 0 bases and 4 bases, with 12 bases remaining between them. Here the CDR3 reads CASSYSAGNPTEAFF. As DNA, the CDR3 is TGTGCCAGCAGTTACTCTGCAGGTAACCCCACTGAAGCTTTCTTT.

The chain carries TRBV4-2 and TRBJ1-6; D unclear. Trimming pared 0 bases from V and 0 bases from J, leaving 9 bases between. The CDR3 extends over 17 amino acids. The V gene's germline CDR1 is LGHNA and CDR2 YNFKEQ. The CDR3 here is CASSQDFESSYNSPLHF. The CDR3 region has the DNA TGTGCCAGCAGCCAAGATTTCGAGAGCTCCTATAATTCACCCCTCCACTTT.

The V gene is TRBV6-1, the J gene TRBJ2-1; D might be TRBD2 (6 bases). Germline CDR1 and CDR2: MNHNS and SASEGT. The CDR3 has 14 residues. V gave up 7 bases and J gave up 8 bases, with 18 bases separating them. CDR3 DNA: TGTGCCAGCAAGGAAAGCGGGTCCGGCGATGAGCAGTTCTTC. Translation: CASKESGSGDEQFF.

The J gene is TRBJ2-3, the V gene TRBV5-5; 7 bases match TRBD2. V lost 5 bases to trimming and J lost 5 bases; unmatched junction nucleotides: 8. The germline CDR1 and CDR2 sequences are SGHKS and YYEKEE (reference sequence). This CDR3 has 14 amino acids. The CDR3 DNA follows: TGTGCCAGCAGTGGAACGGGGGGAGGAGATACGCAGTATTTT. Encoded protein: CASSGTGGGDTQYF.

V is TRBV7-2 and J is TRBJ2-7; TRBD2 might be the D (5 bases). CDR3 size: 14 residues. The V end lost 5 bases, the J end lost 0 bases, and 11 bases lay between the germline ends. Germline V gene data show CDR1 as SGHTA and CDR2 as FQGNSA. DNA of the CDR3: TGTGCCAGCAGCCCACCGGGATCCTCCTACGAGCAGTACTTC. This sequence encodes CASSPPGSSYEQYF.

The chain joins TRBV5-5 to TRBJ1-1; perhaps TRBD1 as D (5 bases). The V end was cut by 0 bases, the J end by 0 bases, with 15 bases between. This CDR3 has 17 amino acids. Germline V lookup: CDR1 SGHKS, CDR2 YYEKEE (reference sequence). CDR3 coding DNA: TGTGCCAGCAGCTTGGTGTGGCCGGGGGGGATGAACACTGAAGCTTTCTTT. Translating gives CASSLVWPGGMNTEAFF.

CDR3 protein: CASRQGSGANVLTF. The CDR3, as DNA: TGTGCCAGCAGACAGGGTTCTGGGGCCAACGTCCTGACTTTC. The chain uses TRBV6-1 and TRBJ2-6; TRBD1 is a possible D gene (6 bases). CDR1 and CDR2 (germline): MNHNS, SASEGT. V lost 6 bases and J 1 base, leaving 7 bases between the germline ends. The CDR3 is made up of 14 amino acids.

This chain links TRBV5-1 with TRBJ2-1; 9 bases fit TRBD1. From germline, CDR1 is SGHRS and CDR2 YFSETQ. Losses at the gene ends were 1 base for V and 6 bases for J; bases not matched to a gene: 5. CDR3 length: 15 amino acids. The CDR3 sequence: CASSLRQGGGNEQFF. The CDR3 DNA is TGCGCCAGCAGCTTGAGACAGGGGGGCGGCAATGAGCAGTTCTTC.

The chain couples TRBV2 to TRBJ1-4, with 8 bases identical to TRBD1. The CDR3 consists of 14 residues. Looked up from germline, CDR1 is SNHLY and CDR2 is FYNNEI. V lost 6 bases, J lost 6 bases, and 6 bases stayed unmatched. CDR3 DNA sequence: TGTGCCAGCAGGGACGCGACAGGGGATGAAAAACTGTTTTTT. This gives the protein CASRDATGDEKLFF.

The gene calls are TRBV4-1 and TRBJ2-1, with 8 positions matching TRBD1. The CDR3 contains 16 residues. Germline CDR1 MGHRA, CDR2 YSYEKL. After removal of 4 bases from V and 4 bases from J, the junction contained 9 bases not matched to a gene. The CDR3 region is CASSRPDGQGYNEQFF. Here the CDR3 DNA reads TGCGCCAGCAGCCGACCCGACGGACAGGGTTACAATGAGCAGTTCTTC.

This clone was observed a handful of times. This chain links TRBV5-1 with TRBJ2-2, with TRBD1 matching 8 bases. The trim removed 4 bases at V and 4 bases at J, leaving 9 bases unmatched. The germline gives CDR1 SGHRS, CDR2 YFSETQ. The CDR3 sequence is 16 residues long. The CDR3 DNA reads TGCGCCAGCAGCCCGGAGACAGGGGCGGGCACCGGGGAGCTGTTTTTT. Residues: CASSPETGAGTGELFF.